The 18 T cell receptor beta chains listed next were all sequenced from one sample in a study of cytomegalovirus exposure and HLA in healthy donors. PCR involved 60 Vbeta and 13 Jbeta primers. Libraries were prepared by immunoSEQ multiplex PCR; TCRdb keeps only in-frame clonotypes and omits some of them. Its listing shows under 200,000 clones. Sequences were obtained from PBMCs. All receptors come from a woman aged 18-30 years in good health and CMV-seropositive.

The V and J genes are TRBV5-1 and TRBJ2-3, with a tentative D call TRBD2 (6 bases). The CDR3 is 15 residues long. V was clipped by 0 bases and J by 4 bases, with 12 bases between them. Germline V gene data show CDR1 as SGHRS and CDR2 as YFSETQ. The CDR3, as DNA: TGCGCCAGCAGCTTGGTTCGGGAGAGGTCAGATACGCAGTATTTT. Its translation: CASSLVRERSDTQYF. Together with reference TRBV5-1 and TRBJ2-3, the CDR3 gives the full variable domain: KAGVTQTPRYLIKTRGQQVTLSCSPISGHRSVSWYQQTPGQGLQFLFEYFSETQRNKGNFPGRFSGRQFSNSRSEMNVSTLELGDSALYLCASSLVRERSDTQYFGPGTRLTVL.

The chain couples TRBV20-1 to TRBJ2-5; 9 bases are shared with TRBD2. This CDR3 spans 11 amino acids. Per germline, CDR1 DFQATT and CDR2 SNEGSKA (reference sequence). CDR3 sequence reads: CSVAGEKTQYF. CDR3 coding DNA: TGCAGCGTAGCGGGAGAGAAGACCCAGTACTTC.

The rearrangement joins TRBV4-1 to TRBJ1-2; 7 nucleotides align to TRBD1. V dropped 0 bases and J dropped 6; count of bases not matched to a gene: 4. The CDR3 consists of 14 residues. Germline CDR1 reads MGHRA; CDR2 reads YSYEKL. This CDR3 reads CASSQDPRGNGYTF. DNA for the CDR3: TGCGCCAGCAGCCAAGATCCCAGGGGGAATGGCTACACCTTC.

V is TRBV7-2 and J is TRBJ2-2, with 8 nucleotides matching TRBD1. CDR3 length: 17 amino acids. Germline loops: CDR1 SGHTA, CDR2 FQGNSA. The trim removed 1 base at V and 3 bases at J, leaving 7 bases unmatched. This CDR3 is CASSLGQGALYTGELFF. For the CDR3, the DNA is TGTGCCAGCAGCTTAGGGCAGGGGGCCTTATACACCGGGGAGCTGTTTTTT.

The chain employs TRBV5-1 and TRBJ2-5; perhaps TRBD2 as D (6 bases). The CDR3 spans 14 residues. Germline CDR1 and CDR2: SGHRS and YFSETQ. Trimming took 2 bases from V and 2 from J, leaving 10 bases between them. CDR3 DNA sequence: TGCGCCAGCAGCTTATTTGGGGGGCAAGAGACCCAGTACTTC. Encoded protein: CASSLFGGQETQYF.

This chain connects TRBV27 to TRBJ1-2, with no clear D. The CDR3 has 13 amino acids. The ends were cut back, 6 bases at V and 3 bases at J, with 11 bases in the middle. Germline V CDR1 and CDR2: MNHEY, SMNVEV (reference sequence). The CDR3 is CASSHDGYYGYTF. The CDR3 region has the DNA TGTGCCAGCAGCCACGACGGGTACTATGGCTACACCTTC.

J is TRBJ2-3 and V is TRBV7-2; 7 bases map to TRBD2. Trimming at V came to 5 bases and at J to 0 bases, leaving 5 bases not matched to a gene. CDR1 and CDR2 (germline): SGHTA, FQGNSA. This CDR3 comprises 15 residues. The CDR3, as DNA: TGTGCCAGCAGCCCTGATAGCGGGAGCACAGATACGCAGTATTTT. Encoded protein: CASSPDSGSTDTQYF.

CDR3 sequence: CASSTGQEANEQFF. The CDR3 DNA sequence: TGTGCCAGCAGCACCGGACAGGAAGCCAATGAGCAGTTCTTC. The chain uses TRBV11-3 and TRBJ2-1; 7 bases agree with TRBD1. Germline trimming cut 5 bases from V and 6 bases from J; bases unmatched to any gene: 7. The germline V gene encodes CDR1 SGHNT and CDR2 YENEEA. The CDR3 runs 14 residues. Full variable domain (outside the CDR3, taken from reference TRBV11-3 and TRBJ2-1): EAGVVQSPRYKIIEKKQPVAFWCNPISGHNTLYWYLQNLGQGPELLIRYENEEAVDDSQLPKDRFSAERLKGVDSTLKIQPAELGDSAVYLCASSTGQEANEQFFGPGTRLTVL.

The rearrangement links TRBV6-1 to TRBJ1-6; D gene uncertain. Germline CDR1 and CDR2: MNHNS and SASEGT. The CDR3 spans 13 residues. V lost 6 bases to trimming and J lost 8 bases, with 11 bases between them. The CDR3 spells CASSLDIDSPLHF. The CDR3 DNA sequence: TGTGCCAGCAGCCTCGACATTGATTCACCCCTCCACTTT.

To note about this clone: The same CDR3 can be traced to other DNA sequences in this sample. The V call is TRBV7-2, the J call TRBJ2-1, with 12 bases that match TRBD2. Per germline, CDR1 SGHTA and CDR2 FQGNSA. V was pared by 1 base and J by 6 bases, with 1 base of the junction left unmatched. The length of the CDR3 is 15 residues. In nucleotides, the CDR3 is TGTGCCAGCAGCTTAGTGGGACTAGCGGGCAATGAGCAGTTCTTC. Residues: CASSLVGLAGNEQFF. The full variable domain, in which reference TRBV7-2 and TRBJ2-1 provide the parts outside the CDR3, is GAGVSQSPSNKVTEKGKDVELRCDPISGHTALYWYRQSLGQGLEFLIYFQGNSAPDKSGLPSDRFSAERTGGSVSTLTIQRTQQEDSAVYLCASSLVGLAGNEQFFGPGTRLTVL.

The chain is built from TRBV5-1 and TRBJ2-7, with unresolved D. Germline-derived CDR1 and CDR2 are SGHRS and YFSETQ. There are 14 residues in the CDR3. The V gene lost 1 base and the J gene lost 3 bases, with 11 bases spanning the gap. The CDR3 DNA follows: TGCGCCAGCAGCTTGTCGTACACCCGCTACGAGCAGTACTTC. It specifies CASSLSYTRYEQYF.

The chain combines TRBV9 with TRBJ2-3, with 8 nucleotides matching TRBD2. The V segment lost 0 bases and the J segment 1 base; nucleotides outside the gene matches: 7. Germline CDR1 is SGDLS and CDR2 is YYNGEE. The CDR3 loop spans 17 amino acids. The CDR3 DNA follows: TGTGCCAGCAGCGTAGCGGCCGCCGGGGGGGGCACAGATACGCAGTATTTT. This codes for CASSVAAAGGGTDTQYF.

The V call is TRBV29-1, the J call TRBJ2-3; 10 bases fit TRBD2. J gave up 2 bases and V 7 bases, and 9 bases lay outside the gene matches. From germline, CDR1 is SQVTM and CDR2 ANQGSEA. The CDR3 runs 15 residues. CDR3 in amino acids: CSGRPAGGPTDTQYF. CDR3 bases: TGCAGCGGACGCCCAGCGGGAGGGCCCACAGATACGCAGTATTTT.

The chain joins TRBV6-5 to TRBJ1-5, with D maybe TRBD1 (5 bases). Trimming shortened V by 8 bases and J by 1 base, and 9 bases separated the two germline ends. From germline, CDR1 is MNHEY and CDR2 SVGAGI. This CDR3 spans 13 amino acids. CDR3 in amino acids: CASGSGSNQPQHF. The CDR3 DNA is TGTGCCAGCGGATCAGGGAGCAATCAGCCCCAGCATTTT.

J is TRBJ1-2 and V is TRBV5-4; weak D call: TRBD1 (5 bases). CDR1 and CDR2 (germline): SGHNT, YYREEE (reference sequence). The CDR3 loop spans 15 amino acids. Trimming shortened V by 0 bases and J by 1 base, and 10 bases separated the two germline ends. The CDR3: CASSLGDSLNYGYTF. CDR3 nucleotide sequence: TGTGCCAGCAGCTTGGGAGACAGTCTTAACTATGGCTACACCTTC.

The genes are TRBV6-1 and TRBJ2-5, with 9 bases lining up with TRBD1. V dropped 3 bases and J dropped 4; count of bases not matched to a gene: 3. Germline V CDR1 and CDR2: MNHNS, SASEGT. This CDR3 has 14 residues. For the CDR3, the DNA is TGTGCCAGCAGTGAGCCGACAGGGGGAGAGACCCAGTACTTC. It encodes CASSEPTGGETQYF.

The chain links TRBV9 to TRBJ1-2, with TRBD1 matching over 8 bases. The ends lost 0 bases at V and 2 bases at J; junction bases unmatched: 0. This CDR3 has 14 residues. Germline values: CDR1 SGDLS, CDR2 YYNGEE. The CDR3 DNA is TGTGCCAGCAGCGTAGGGGACAGGAACTATGGCTACACCTTC. Protein product: CASSVGDRNYGYTF.

The chain links TRBV29-1 to TRBJ1-2; D is possibly TRBD1 (5 bases). Trimming took 0 bases from V and 4 from J, leaving 12 bases between them. The CDR3 is made up of 14 amino acids. Per the germline V gene, CDR1 is SQVTM and CDR2 is ANQGSEA. The CDR3 sequence: CSVEDGGGFYGYTF. Here the CDR3 DNA reads TGCAGCGTTGAAGATGGGGGGGGATTCTATGGCTACACCTTC. The entire variable domain, with the rest obtained from reference TRBV29-1 and TRBJ1-2, is as follows: SAVISQKPSRDICQRGTSLTIQCQVDSQVTMMFWYRQQPGQSLTLIATANQGSEATYESGFVIDKFPISRPNLTFSTLTVSNMSPEDSSIYLCSVEDGGGFYGYTFGSGTRLTVV.